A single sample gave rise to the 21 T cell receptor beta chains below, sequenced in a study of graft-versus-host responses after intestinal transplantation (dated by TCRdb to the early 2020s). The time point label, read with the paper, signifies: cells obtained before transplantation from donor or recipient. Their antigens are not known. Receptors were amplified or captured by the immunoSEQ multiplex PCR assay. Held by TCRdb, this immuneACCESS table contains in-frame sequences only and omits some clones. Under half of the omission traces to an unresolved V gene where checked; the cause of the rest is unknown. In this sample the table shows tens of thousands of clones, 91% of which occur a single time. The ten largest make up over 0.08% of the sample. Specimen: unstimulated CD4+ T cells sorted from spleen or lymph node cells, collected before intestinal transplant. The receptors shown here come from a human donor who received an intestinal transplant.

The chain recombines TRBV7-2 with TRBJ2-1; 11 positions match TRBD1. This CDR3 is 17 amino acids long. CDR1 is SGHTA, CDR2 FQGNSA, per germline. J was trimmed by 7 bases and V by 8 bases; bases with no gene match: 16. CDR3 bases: TGTGCCAGCGGCCGTCCACCCGGACAGGGGGCGGGTAATGAGCAGTTCTTC. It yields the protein CASGRPPGQGAGNEQFF.

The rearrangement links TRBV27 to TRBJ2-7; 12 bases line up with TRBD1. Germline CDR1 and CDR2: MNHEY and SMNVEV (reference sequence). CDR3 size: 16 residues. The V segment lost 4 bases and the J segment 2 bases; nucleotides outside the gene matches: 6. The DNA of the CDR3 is TGTGCCAGCAGTTCTATCCGGGACAGGGGGCCCTACGAGCAGTACTTC. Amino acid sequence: CASSSIRDRGPYEQYF.

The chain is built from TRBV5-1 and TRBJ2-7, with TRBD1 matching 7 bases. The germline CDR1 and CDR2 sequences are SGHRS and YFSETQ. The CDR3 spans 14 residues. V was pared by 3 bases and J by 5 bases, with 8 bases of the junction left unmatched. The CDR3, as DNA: TGCGCCAGCAGCTCAAGATACAGGGGCGACGAGCAGTACTTC. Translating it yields CASSSRYRGDEQYF. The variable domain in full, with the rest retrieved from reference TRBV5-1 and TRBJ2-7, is KAGVTQTPRYLIKTRGQQVTLSCSPISGHRSVSWYQQTPGQGLQFLFEYFSETQRNKGNFPGRFSGRQFSNSRSEMNVSTLELGDSALYLCASSSRYRGDEQYFGPGTRLTVT.

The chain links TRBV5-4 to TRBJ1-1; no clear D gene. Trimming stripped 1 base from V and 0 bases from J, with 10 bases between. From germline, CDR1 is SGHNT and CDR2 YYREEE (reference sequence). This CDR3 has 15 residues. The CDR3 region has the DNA TGTGCCAGCAGCTTGAGAGGCACCATGAACACTGAAGCTTTCTTT. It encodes CASSLRGTMNTEAFF.

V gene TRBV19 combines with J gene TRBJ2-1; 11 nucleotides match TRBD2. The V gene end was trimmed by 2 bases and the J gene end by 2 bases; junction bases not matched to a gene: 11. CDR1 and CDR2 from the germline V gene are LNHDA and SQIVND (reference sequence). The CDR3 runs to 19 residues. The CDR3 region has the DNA TGTGCCAGTAGTATAATTAGCGGGGGGGCCGGATTAACCTACAATGAGCAGTTCTTC. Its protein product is CASSIISGGAGLTYNEQFF. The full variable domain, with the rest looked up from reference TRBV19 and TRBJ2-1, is DGGITQSPKYLFRKEGQNVTLSCEQNLNHDAMYWYRQDPGQGLRLIYYSQIVNDFQKGDIAEGYSVSREKKESFPLTVTSAQKNPTAFYLCASSIISGGAGLTYNEQFFGPGTRLTVL.

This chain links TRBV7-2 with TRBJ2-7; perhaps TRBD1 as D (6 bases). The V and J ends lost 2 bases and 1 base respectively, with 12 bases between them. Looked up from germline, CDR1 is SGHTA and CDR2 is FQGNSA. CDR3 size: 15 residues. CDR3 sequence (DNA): TGTGCCAGCAGCTTAACGTTTGGGACATCCTACGAGCAGTACTTC. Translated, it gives CASSLTFGTSYEQYF.

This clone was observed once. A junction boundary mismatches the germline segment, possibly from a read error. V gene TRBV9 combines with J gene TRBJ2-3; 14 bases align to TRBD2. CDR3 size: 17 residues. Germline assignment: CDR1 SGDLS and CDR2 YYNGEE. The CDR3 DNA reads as TGTGCCAGCAACGTAGGACTAGCGGGGGGAGGTACAGATACGCAGTATTTT. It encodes CASNVGLAGGGTDTQYF.

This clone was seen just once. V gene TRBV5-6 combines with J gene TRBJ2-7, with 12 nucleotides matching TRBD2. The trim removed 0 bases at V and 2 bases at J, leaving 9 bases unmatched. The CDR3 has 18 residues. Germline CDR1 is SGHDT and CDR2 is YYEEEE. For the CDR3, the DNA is TGTGCCAGCAGCTTGGGACTAGCGGGGGCCACGGGGACCTACGAGCAGTACTTC. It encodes CASSLGLAGATGTYEQYF.

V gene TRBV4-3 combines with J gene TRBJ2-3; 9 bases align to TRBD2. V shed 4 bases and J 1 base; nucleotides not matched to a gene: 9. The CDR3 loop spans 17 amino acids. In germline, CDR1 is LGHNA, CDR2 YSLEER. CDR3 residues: CASSPGPASGGTDTQYF. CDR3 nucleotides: TGCGCCAGCAGCCCGGGTCCGGCTAGCGGGGGCACAGATACGCAGTATTTT.

Here the CDR3 DNA reads TGTGCCACCTCTACGGACAGGTGGGATGAAAAACTGTTTTTT. Protein: CATSTDRWDEKLFF. The chain couples TRBV15 to TRBJ1-4, with 7 bases matching TRBD1. This CDR3 spans 14 amino acids. V was pared by 8 bases and J by 6 bases, with 9 bases of the junction left unmatched. Germline V lookup: CDR1 LNHNV, CDR2 YYDKDF (reference sequence). The variable domain in full, with the rest retrieved from reference TRBV15 and TRBJ1-4, is DAMVIQNPRYQVTQFGKPVTLSCSQTLNHNVMYWYQQKSSQAPKLLFHYYDKDFNNEADTPDNFQSRRPNTSFCFLDIRSPGLGDTAMYLCATSTDRWDEKLFFGSGTQLSVL.

The CDR3 bases are TGTGCCATCAGTGATACCTTGACAGTCAACGCTGAAGCTTTCTTT. This sequence encodes CAISDTLTVNAEAFF. This chain connects TRBV10-3 to TRBJ1-1, with a possible D match to TRBD1 (5 bases). The length of the CDR3 is 15 residues. CDR1 and CDR2 (germline): ENHRY, SYGVKD. V was shortened by 3 bases and J by 6 bases, with 17 bases between the two germline ends.

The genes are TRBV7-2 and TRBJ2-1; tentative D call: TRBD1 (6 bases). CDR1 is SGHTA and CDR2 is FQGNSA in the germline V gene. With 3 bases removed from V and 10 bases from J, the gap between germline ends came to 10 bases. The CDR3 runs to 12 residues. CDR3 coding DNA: TGTGCCAGCAGCTTCCCCAGGGGAGAGCAGTTCTTC. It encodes CASSFPRGEQFF.

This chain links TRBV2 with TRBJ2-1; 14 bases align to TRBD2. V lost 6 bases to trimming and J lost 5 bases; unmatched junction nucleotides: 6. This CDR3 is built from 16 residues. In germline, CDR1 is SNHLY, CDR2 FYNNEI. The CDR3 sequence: CASSSGLAGVDNEQFF. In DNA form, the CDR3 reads TGTGCCAGCAGCTCGGGACTAGCGGGGGTCGACAATGAGCAGTTCTTC.

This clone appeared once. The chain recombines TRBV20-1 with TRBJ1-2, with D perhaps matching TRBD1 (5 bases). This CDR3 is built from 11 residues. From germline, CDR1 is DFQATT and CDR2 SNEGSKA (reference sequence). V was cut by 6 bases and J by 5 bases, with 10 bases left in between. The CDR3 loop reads CSARPGYGYTF. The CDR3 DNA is TGCAGTGCCAGGCCAGGGTATGGCTACACCTTC.

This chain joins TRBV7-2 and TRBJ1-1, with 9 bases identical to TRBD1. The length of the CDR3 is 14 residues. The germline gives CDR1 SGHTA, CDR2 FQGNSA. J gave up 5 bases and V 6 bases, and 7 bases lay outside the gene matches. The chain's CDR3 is CASSIQGADTEAFF. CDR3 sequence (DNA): TGTGCCAGCAGTATACAGGGGGCGGATACTGAAGCTTTCTTT.

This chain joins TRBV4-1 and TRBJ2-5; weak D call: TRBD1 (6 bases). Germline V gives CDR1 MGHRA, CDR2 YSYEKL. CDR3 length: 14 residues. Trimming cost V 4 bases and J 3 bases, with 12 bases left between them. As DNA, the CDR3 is TGCGCCAGCAGCCGAGCCAGGGGTGAAGAGACCCAGTACTTC. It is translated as CASSRARGEETQYF.

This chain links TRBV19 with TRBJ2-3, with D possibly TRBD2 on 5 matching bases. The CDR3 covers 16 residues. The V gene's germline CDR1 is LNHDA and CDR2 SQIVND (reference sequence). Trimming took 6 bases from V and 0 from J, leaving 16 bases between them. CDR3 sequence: CASSTTGVASTDTQYF. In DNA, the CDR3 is TGTGCCAGTAGCACAACCGGGGTTGCTAGCACAGATACGCAGTATTTT.

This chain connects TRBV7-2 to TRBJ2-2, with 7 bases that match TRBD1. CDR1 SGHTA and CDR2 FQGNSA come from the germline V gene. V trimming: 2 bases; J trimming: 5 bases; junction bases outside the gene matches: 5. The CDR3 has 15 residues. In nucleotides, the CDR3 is TGTGCCAGCAGCTTACGGACAGGACAAACCGGGGAGCTGTTTTTT. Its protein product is CASSLRTGQTGELFF.

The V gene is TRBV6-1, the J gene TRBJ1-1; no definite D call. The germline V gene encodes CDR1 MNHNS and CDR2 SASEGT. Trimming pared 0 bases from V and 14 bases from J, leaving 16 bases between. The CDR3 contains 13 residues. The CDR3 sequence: CASSEAPERPKFF. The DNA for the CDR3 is TGTGCCAGCAGTGAAGCCCCAGAGCGGCCGAAATTCTTT.

This CDR3 reads CASSPGQANQPQHF. Written as DNA, the CDR3 is TGTGCCAGCTCACCGGGACAGGCCAATCAGCCCCAGCATTTT. This rearrangement joins TRBV18 to TRBJ1-5, with TRBD1 identical over 8 bases. V gave up 3 bases and J gave up 3 bases; unmatched junction bases: 1. This CDR3 region has 14 residues. CDR1 and CDR2 (germline): KGHSH, LQKENI.

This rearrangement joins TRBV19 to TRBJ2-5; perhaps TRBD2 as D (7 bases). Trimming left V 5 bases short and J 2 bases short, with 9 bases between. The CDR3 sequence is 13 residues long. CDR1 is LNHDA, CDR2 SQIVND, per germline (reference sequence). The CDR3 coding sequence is TGTGCCAGTAGTGGGGGGGCGCAAGAGACCCAGTACTTC. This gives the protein CASSGGAQETQYF.